This TCR beta chain was identified in a study of T cell responses to AZD1222 COVID-19 vaccine. Findings and limits, study-wide: Spike-specific TCR breadth and depth both grew after two AZD1222 doses.

J lost 5 bases, V lost 9 bases, and 6 bases had no gene match. Germline V gene data show CDR1 as LNHDA and CDR2 as SQIVND (reference sequence). There are 12 residues in the CDR3. For this clone: No antigen is known for it.

The repertoire was sequenced with immunoSEQ multiplex PCR; TCRdb's copy has only in-frame clones and lacks some. The sample gives approximately 160,000 clones, around 93% of which show up once; under 5% is in the top ten. The chain links TRBV19 to TRBJ1-2; TRBD1 matches at 7 bases. This receptor was identified in an adult in good health. The sequencing here drew on peripheral blood, taken on day 0 of AZD1222 vaccination. DNA of the CDR3: TGTGCCAGCCAGGGGGGTGGGTATGGCTACACCTTC. Its protein product is CASQGGGYGYTF.